The 11 T cell receptor beta chains below were found in one sample sequenced in a study of T cell changes during pregnancy in multiple sclerosis (dated by TCRdb to the late 2010s). To prepare the library, the immunoSEQ multiplex PCR assay was applied. Held by TCRdb, this immuneACCESS table contains in-frame sequences only and omits some clones. Under half of the omission traces to an unresolved V gene where checked; the cause of the rest is unknown. This sample holds 85,000 to 120,000 clones; 91% were observed only once. Together, the top ten hold roughly 1.6% of the sample. The sample here was peripheral blood, taken before pregnancy. The source is a female donor with multiple sclerosis, enrolled in a pregnancy study.

This chain links TRBV7-9 with TRBJ1-2; 11 bases agree with TRBD1. CDR3 length: 15 residues. Germline V gene data show CDR1 as SEHNR and CDR2 as FQNEAQ (reference sequence). After removal of 7 bases from V and 6 bases from J, the junction contained 10 bases not matched to a gene. The CDR3 DNA follows: TGTGCCAGCACCCCGAGCTGGGACAGGGGGGATGGCTACACCTTC. This translates into CASTPSWDRGDGYTF.

The CDR3, as DNA: TGTGCCAGCAGCTTACCCCTCGCGGGGAGCTCCTACAATGAGCAGTTCTTC. Its protein is CASSLPLAGSSYNEQFF. The chain links TRBV7-9 to TRBJ2-1, with a weak D call TRBD2 (6 bases). There are 17 residues in the CDR3. Germline-derived CDR1 and CDR2 are SEHNR and FQNEAQ (reference sequence). The V end was cut by 2 bases, the J end by 0 bases, with 14 bases between.

The DNA of the CDR3 is TGTGCCAGTAGCAACTCCGGGACAGGAGCGTACAATGAGCAGTTCTTC. The encoded protein is CASSNSGTGAYNEQFF. The chain uses TRBV19 and TRBJ2-1, with 8 bases aligning to TRBD1. V gave up 6 bases and J gave up 4 bases; unmatched junction bases: 11. Looked up from germline, CDR1 is LNHDA and CDR2 is SQIVND (reference sequence). This CDR3 has 16 residues.

The chain recombines TRBV9 with TRBJ2-7; the match to TRBD2 covers 13 bases. Trimming took 2 bases from V and 2 from J; bases not matched to a gene: 1. Germline values: CDR1 SGDLS, CDR2 YYNGEE. CDR3 length: 15 amino acids. DNA of the CDR3: TGTGCCAGCAGCGTGGGACTAGCGGGGACCTACGAGCAGTACTTC. This translates into CASSVGLAGTYEQYF.

This sequence joins TRBV5-1 and TRBJ2-3, with no clear D. CDR1 is SGHRS and CDR2 is YFSETQ in the germline V gene. The ends were cut back, 4 bases at V and 1 base at J, with 13 bases in the middle. The CDR3 covers 15 residues. CDR3 DNA: TGCGCCAGCAGCCGCGCAGGAATTGGCACAGATACGCAGTATTTT. This codes for CASSRAGIGTDTQYF.

The chain uses TRBV9 and TRBJ2-6; a possible D gene is TRBD1 (5 bases). In germline, CDR1 is SGDLS, CDR2 YYNGEE. V shed 3 bases and J shed 4 bases, with 8 bases lying between them. CDR3 length: 14 amino acids. CDR3 coding DNA: TGTGCCAGCAGCGAGGGGTGGGGGGCCAACGTCCTGACTTTC. This gives the protein CASSEGWGANVLTF.

As concerns this clone: Other DNA sequences in this specimen translate into the identical CDR3. This sequence joins TRBV28 and TRBJ1-4, with no clear D. Trimming took 3 bases from V and 11 from J, leaving 13 bases between them. The CDR3 runs to 13 residues. CDR1 and CDR2 (germline): MDHEN, SYDVKM. CDR3 loop: CASSFRGLGKLFF. Here the CDR3 DNA reads TGTGCCAGCAGTTTCCGAGGGTTGGGGAAACTGTTTTTT.

V and J are TRBV7-6 and TRBJ2-7, with 8 bases lining up with TRBD1. Per germline, CDR1 SGHVS and CDR2 FNYEAQ. This CDR3 spans 13 amino acids. The V gene end was trimmed by 10 bases and the J gene end by 5 bases; junction bases not matched to a gene: 10. CDR3 loop: CATETGAAHEQYF. CDR3 sequence (DNA): TGTGCCACGGAGACAGGGGCGGCCCACGAGCAGTACTTC.

This clone has only one observation. The V and J genes are TRBV5-6 and TRBJ1-1; a weak D match, TRBD1 (5 bases). The CDR3 totals 12 residues. V was trimmed by 2 bases and J by 10 bases, leaving 12 bases between them. Germline assignment: CDR1 SGHDT and CDR2 YYEEEE. This CDR3 reads CASSLARDVAFF. DNA for the CDR3: TGTGCCAGCAGCTTAGCCAGGGATGTAGCTTTCTTT.

This chain uses TRBV5-6 with TRBJ1-2; D perhaps matches TRBD1 (6 bases). The V end lost 4 bases, the J end lost 0 bases, and 16 bases lay between the germline ends. Germline values: CDR1 SGHDT, CDR2 YYEEEE. The CDR3 has 16 amino acids. CDR3 sequence: CASSLTLQGTNYGYTF. The CDR3 region has the DNA TGTGCCAGCAGCCTTACCCTACAGGGTACTAACTATGGCTACACCTTC. The variable domain in full, with the rest retrieved from reference TRBV5-6 and TRBJ1-2, is DAGVTQSPTHLIKTRGQQVTLRCSPKSGHDTVSWYQQALGQGPQFIFQYYEEEERQRGNFPDRFSGHQFPNYSSELNVNALLLGDSALYLCASSLTLQGTNYGYTFGSGTRLTVV.

The chain recombines TRBV7-8 with TRBJ2-5; D might be TRBD2 (6 bases). Per germline, CDR1 SGHVS and CDR2 FQNEAQ. CDR3 length equals 16 residues. Trimming left V 5 bases short and J 4 bases short, with 20 bases between. Here the CDR3 reads CASSTGRGLSSETQYF. Here the CDR3 DNA reads TGTGCCAGCAGCACCGGACGGGGGTTGTCGTCAGAGACCCAGTACTTC.